The present T cell receptor beta chain was sequenced within a study of T cell clonality in common variable immunodeficiency. This CDR3 has 12 residues. The V segment lost 4 bases and the J segment 5 bases; nucleotides outside the gene matches: 3. Looked up from germline, CDR1 is SGHDT and CDR2 is YYEEEE. This clone was seen repeatedly, ten times or more. As yet, its antigen is unknown. The CDR3 extends 3 residues past the end of the read, so its final part is completed from the germline J gene. Study results and limitations: Common variable immunodeficiency TCR beta sequences reportedly had fewer deletions and N-nucleotide insertions. The cause of increased CVID clonality remains unclear without subpopulation sequencing. Compared with controls, CVID subjects had fewer shared TCRbeta clones.

Sequencing was performed with immunoSEQ multiplex PCR; in TCRdb, only in-frame clones are kept and a portion is missing. Altogether about 35,000 clones were found in the sample, and no singletons occur. This chain connects TRBV5-6 to TRBJ2-7; 7 positions agree with TRBD1. Sequenced sample: peripheral blood mononuclear cells. The sequence derives from a person aged 18 to 75 in good health. Incomplete CDR3 DNA: TGTGCCAGCAGCCCTGGACAGGACGAG. As protein: CASSPGQDE. The entire CDR3 protein is CASSPGQDEQYF.